These 5 T cell receptor beta chains originate from one sample sequenced in a study of OX40 agonist ivuxolimab in advanced cancers. The table came from immunoSEQ multiplex PCR; TCRdb's copy has only in-frame clones and leaves some out. The sample carries 65,000 to 85,000 clones, roughly nine tenths recorded once. The input for sequencing was CD4+ or CD8+ T cells sorted from blood, taken in a trial of the OX40 agonist ivuxolimab. These receptors came from an adult with an advanced solid tumor such as melanoma, head and neck, liver or kidney cancer.

The J gene is TRBJ2-1, the V gene TRBV6-6; 11 bases fit TRBD1. In germline, CDR1 is MNHNY, CDR2 SVGAGI (reference sequence). After removal of 8 bases from V and 3 bases from J, the junction contained 9 bases not matched to a gene. The CDR3 contains 16 residues. This CDR3 reads CASGTGGFSFYNEQFF. For the CDR3, the DNA is TGTGCCAGCGGGACAGGGGGTTTTTCCTTCTACAATGAGCAGTTCTTC.

The gene calls are TRBV6-5 and TRBJ1-1, with 10 bases lining up with TRBD1. J was trimmed by 10 bases and V by 7 bases; bases with no gene match: 15. CDR3 length: 15 residues. Germline V gives CDR1 MNHEY, CDR2 SVGAGI. The CDR3 bases are TGTGCCAGCAAGCGGACAGGGGGGTATGTTCGAGTAGCTTTCTTT. Protein product: CASKRTGGYVRVAFF.

This rearrangement joins TRBV10-3 to TRBJ1-1; D uncertain. This CDR3 has 16 amino acids. Germline CDR1 reads ENHRY; CDR2 reads SYGVKD. The V end lost 0 bases, the J end lost 0 bases, and 11 bases lay between the germline ends. The CDR3: CAISESMVRLNTEAFF. DNA for the CDR3: TGTGCCATCAGTGAGTCGATGGTGAGATTGAACACTGAAGCTTTCTTT.

This sequence joins TRBV5-6 and TRBJ2-3; 7 bases are a match to TRBD1. V lost 4 bases, J lost 3 bases, and 5 bases stayed unmatched. The CDR3 is 14 amino acids. Germline V gene sequence: CDR1 SGHDT, CDR2 YYEEEE. CDR3 DNA: TGTGCCAGCAGCCCTAAACAGGGGACAGATACGCAGTATTTT. This sequence encodes CASSPKQGTDTQYF.

The genes are TRBV9 and TRBJ2-1; D gene uncertain. Germline CDR1 reads SGDLS; CDR2 reads YYNGEE. V was shortened by 2 bases and J by 0 bases, with 12 bases between the two germline ends. CDR3 length: 16 amino acids. CDR3 amino acids: CASSVRAANSYNEQFF. The CDR3 nucleotides are TGTGCCAGCAGCGTCCGGGCGGCAAACTCCTACAATGAGCAGTTCTTC.